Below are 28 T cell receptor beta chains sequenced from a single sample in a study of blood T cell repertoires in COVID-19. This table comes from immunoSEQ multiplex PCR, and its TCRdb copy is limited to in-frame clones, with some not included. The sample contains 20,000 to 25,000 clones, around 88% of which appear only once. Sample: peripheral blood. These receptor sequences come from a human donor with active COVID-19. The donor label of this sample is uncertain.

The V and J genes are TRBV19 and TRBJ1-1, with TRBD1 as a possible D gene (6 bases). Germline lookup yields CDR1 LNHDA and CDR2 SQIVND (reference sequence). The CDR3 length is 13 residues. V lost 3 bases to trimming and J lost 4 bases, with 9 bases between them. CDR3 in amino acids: CASSMWGPTEAFF. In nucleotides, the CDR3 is TGTGCCAGTAGTATGTGGGGGCCCACTGAAGCTTTCTTT.

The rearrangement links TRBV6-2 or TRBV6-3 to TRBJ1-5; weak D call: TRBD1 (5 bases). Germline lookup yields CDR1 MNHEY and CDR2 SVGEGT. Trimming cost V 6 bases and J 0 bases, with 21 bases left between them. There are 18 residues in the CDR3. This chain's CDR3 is CASSPRMGGVGSNQPQHF. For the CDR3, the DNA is TGTGCCAGCAGCCCTCGGATGGGGGGAGTGGGTAGCAATCAGCCCCAGCATTTT.

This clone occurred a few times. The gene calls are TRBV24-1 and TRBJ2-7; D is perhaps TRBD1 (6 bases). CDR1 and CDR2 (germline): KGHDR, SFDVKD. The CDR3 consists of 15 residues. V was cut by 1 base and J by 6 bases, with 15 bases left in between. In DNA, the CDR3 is TGTGCCACCAGTGATTTACAGGGCCACTATCGCGAGCAGTACTTC. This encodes CATSDLQGHYREQYF.

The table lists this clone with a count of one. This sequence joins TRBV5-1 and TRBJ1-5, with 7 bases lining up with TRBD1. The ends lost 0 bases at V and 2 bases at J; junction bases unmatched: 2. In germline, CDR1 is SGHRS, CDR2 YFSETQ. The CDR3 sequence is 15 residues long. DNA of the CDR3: TGCGCCAGCAGCTTGGGGGACAGACGCAATCAGCCCCAGCATTTT. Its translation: CASSLGDRRNQPQHF.

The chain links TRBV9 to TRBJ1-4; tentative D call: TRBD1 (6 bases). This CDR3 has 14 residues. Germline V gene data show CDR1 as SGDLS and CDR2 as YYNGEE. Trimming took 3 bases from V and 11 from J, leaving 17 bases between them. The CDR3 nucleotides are TGTGCCAGCAGCGCTTGGGACACCTCTGGGAAACTGTTTTTT. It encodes CASSAWDTSGKLFF.

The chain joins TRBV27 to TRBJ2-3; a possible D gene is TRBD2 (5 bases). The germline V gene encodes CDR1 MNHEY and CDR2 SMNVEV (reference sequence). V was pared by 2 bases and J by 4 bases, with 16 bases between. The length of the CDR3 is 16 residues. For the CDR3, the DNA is TGTGCCAGCAGTTTACTCGTAGGGCCCGGGGCAGATACGCAGTATTTT. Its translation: CASSLLVGPGADTQYF.

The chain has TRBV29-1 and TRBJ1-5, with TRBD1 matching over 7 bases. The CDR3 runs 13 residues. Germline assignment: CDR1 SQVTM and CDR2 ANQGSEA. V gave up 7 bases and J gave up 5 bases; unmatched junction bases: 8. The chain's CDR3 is CSASTGVDQPQHF. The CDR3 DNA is TGCAGCGCCAGTACAGGGGTGGATCAGCCCCAGCATTTT. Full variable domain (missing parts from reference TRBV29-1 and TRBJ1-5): SAVISQKPSRDICQRGTSLTIQCQVDSQVTMMFWYRQQPGQSLTLIATANQGSEATYESGFVIDKFPISRPNLTFSTLTVSNMSPEDSSIYLCSASTGVDQPQHFGDGTRLSIL.

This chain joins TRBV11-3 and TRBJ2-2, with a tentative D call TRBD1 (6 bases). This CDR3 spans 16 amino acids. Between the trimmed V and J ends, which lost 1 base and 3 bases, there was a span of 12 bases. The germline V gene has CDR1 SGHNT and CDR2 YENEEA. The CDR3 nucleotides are TGTGCCAGCAGCTTAGTTTTGGGGGCGGACACCGGGGAGCTGTTTTTT. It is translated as CASSLVLGADTGELFF.

CDR3 nucleotide sequence: TGTGCCAGCTCACCCTACGGCCAGGCGGAGGTAAAACTGTTTTTT. Translation: CASSPYGQAEVKLFF. This rearrangement joins TRBV18 to TRBJ1-4; D is unclear. Germline CDR1 KGHSH, CDR2 LQKENI. The CDR3 loop spans 15 amino acids. V was shortened by 3 bases and J by 10 bases, with 18 bases between the two germline ends.

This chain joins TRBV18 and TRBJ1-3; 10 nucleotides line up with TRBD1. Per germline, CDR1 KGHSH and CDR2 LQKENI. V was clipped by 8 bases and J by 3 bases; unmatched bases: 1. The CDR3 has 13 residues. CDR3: CASGTGVGNTIYF. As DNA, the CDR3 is TGTGCCAGCGGGACAGGGGTTGGAAACACCATATATTTT.

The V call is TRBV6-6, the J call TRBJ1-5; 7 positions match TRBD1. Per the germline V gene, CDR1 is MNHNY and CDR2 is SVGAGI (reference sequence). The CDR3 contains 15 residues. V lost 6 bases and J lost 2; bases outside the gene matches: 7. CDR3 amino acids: CASSPSGQRNQPQHF. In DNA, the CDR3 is TGTGCCAGCAGCCCATCGGGACAGCGCAATCAGCCCCAGCATTTT.

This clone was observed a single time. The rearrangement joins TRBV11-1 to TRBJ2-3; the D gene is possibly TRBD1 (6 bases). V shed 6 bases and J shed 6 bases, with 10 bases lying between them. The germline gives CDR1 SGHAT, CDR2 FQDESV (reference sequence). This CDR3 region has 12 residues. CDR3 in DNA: TGTGCCAGCAGTCAGGGGTTCGATACGCAGTATTTT. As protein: CASSQGFDTQYF.

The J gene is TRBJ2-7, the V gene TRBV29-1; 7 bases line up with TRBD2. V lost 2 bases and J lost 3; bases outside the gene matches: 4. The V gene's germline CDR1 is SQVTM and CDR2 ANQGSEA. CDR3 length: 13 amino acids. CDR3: CSVESSGGYEQYF. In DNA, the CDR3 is TGCAGCGTTGAATCTAGCGGAGGCTACGAGCAGTACTTC.

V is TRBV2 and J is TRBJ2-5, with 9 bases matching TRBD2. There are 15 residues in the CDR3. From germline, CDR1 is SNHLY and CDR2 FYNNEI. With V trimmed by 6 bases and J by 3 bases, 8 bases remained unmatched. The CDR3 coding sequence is TGTGCCAGCAGGGCCGCGCGGGGGGGGAAAGAGACCCAGTACTTC. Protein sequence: CASRAARGGKETQYF.

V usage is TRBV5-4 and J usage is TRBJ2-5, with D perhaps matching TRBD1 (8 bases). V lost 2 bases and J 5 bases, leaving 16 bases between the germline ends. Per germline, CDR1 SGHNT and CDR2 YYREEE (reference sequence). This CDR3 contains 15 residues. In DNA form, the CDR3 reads TGTGCCAGCAGCTTACAGGGGGGGGCTGGTGAGACCCAGTACTTC. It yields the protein CASSLQGGAGETQYF.

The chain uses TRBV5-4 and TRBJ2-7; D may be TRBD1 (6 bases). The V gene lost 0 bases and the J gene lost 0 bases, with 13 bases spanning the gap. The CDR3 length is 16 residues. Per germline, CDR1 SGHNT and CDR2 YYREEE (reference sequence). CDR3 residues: CASSLAFTGSSYEQYF. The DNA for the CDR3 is TGTGCCAGCAGCTTGGCTTTTACAGGGAGCTCCTACGAGCAGTACTTC.

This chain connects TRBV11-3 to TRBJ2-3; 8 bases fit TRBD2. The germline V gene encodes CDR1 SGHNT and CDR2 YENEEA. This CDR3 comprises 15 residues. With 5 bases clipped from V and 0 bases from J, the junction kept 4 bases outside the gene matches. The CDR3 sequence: CASSRGGSSTDTQYF. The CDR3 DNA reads TGTGCCAGCAGCCGGGGGGGGTCTAGCACAGATACGCAGTATTTT. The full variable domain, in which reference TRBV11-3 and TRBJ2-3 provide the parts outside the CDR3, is EAGVVQSPRYKIIEKKQPVAFWCNPISGHNTLYWYLQNLGQGPELLIRYENEEAVDDSQLPKDRFSAERLKGVDSTLKIQPAELGDSAVYLCASSRGGSSTDTQYFGPGTRLTVL.

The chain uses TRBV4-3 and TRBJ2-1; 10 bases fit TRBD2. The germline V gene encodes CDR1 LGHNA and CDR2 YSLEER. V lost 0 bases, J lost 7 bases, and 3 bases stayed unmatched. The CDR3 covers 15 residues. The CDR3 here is CASSQEKREGNEQFF. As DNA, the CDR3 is TGCGCCAGCAGCCAAGAGAAGCGGGAGGGGAATGAGCAGTTCTTC.

The CDR3 nucleotides read TGTGCCTGGAGTGCCCGGGGGACAGGCCCGTCCTACGAGCAGTACTTC. Its translation: CAWSARGTGPSYEQYF. This chain links TRBV30 with TRBJ2-7; 8 bases fit TRBD1. The V and J ends lost 1 base and 1 base, in that order; junction bases with no gene match: 9. The CDR3 extends over 16 amino acids. Per germline, CDR1 GTSNPN and CDR2 SVGIG (reference sequence).

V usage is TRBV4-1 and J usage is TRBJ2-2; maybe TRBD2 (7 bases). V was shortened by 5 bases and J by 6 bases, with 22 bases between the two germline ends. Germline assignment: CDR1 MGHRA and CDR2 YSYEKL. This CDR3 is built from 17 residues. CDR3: CASSYPFAGAQAGELFF. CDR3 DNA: TGCGCCAGCAGCTACCCCTTTGCGGGGGCCCAGGCCGGGGAGCTGTTTTTT.

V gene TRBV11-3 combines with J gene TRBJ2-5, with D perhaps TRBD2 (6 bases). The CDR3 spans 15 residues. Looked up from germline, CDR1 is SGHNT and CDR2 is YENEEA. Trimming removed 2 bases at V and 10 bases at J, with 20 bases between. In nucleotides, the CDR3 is TGTGCCAGCAGCTTACGACGGTGGTATAGCGGAGACCAGTACTTC. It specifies CASSLRRWYSGDQYF.

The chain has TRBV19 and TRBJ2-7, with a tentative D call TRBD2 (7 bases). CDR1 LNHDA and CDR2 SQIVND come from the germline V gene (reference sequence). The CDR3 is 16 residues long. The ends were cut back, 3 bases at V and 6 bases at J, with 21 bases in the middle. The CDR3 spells CASSISGGGSQAEQYF. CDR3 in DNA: TGTGCCAGTAGTATTTCGGGGGGCGGGAGTCAGGCCGAGCAGTACTTC.

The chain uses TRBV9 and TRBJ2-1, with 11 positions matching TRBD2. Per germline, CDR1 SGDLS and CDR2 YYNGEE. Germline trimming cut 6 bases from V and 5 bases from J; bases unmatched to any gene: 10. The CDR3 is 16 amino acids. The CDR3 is CASTTLAGGADNEQFF. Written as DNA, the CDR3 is TGTGCCAGCACCACCCTAGCGGGAGGCGCGGACAATGAGCAGTTCTTC.

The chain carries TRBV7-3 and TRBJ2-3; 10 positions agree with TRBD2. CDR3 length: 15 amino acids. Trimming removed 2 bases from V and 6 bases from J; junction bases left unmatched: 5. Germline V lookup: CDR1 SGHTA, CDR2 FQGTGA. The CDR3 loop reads CASSLQAGGPDTQYF. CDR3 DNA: TGTGCCAGCAGCTTACAAGCGGGAGGGCCCGATACGCAGTATTTT.

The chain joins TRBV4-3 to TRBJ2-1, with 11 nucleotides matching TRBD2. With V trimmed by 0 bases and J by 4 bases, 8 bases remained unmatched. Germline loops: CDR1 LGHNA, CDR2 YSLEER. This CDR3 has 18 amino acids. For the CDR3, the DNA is TGCGCCAGCAGCCAAGAATCGCCTAGCGGGGGGACTTACAATGAGCAGTTCTTC. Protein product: CASSQESPSGGTYNEQFF.

The CDR3 DNA reads as TGTGCCAGCAGCTCACTAAGGTCCTCGTCCTTCTATGGCTACACCTTC. Protein product: CASSSLRSSSFYGYTF. V gene TRBV11-2 combines with J gene TRBJ1-2; D is unclear. Germline CDR1 reads SGHAT; CDR2 reads FQNNGV. V was cut by 4 bases and J by 4 bases, with 19 bases left in between. The CDR3 consists of 16 residues.

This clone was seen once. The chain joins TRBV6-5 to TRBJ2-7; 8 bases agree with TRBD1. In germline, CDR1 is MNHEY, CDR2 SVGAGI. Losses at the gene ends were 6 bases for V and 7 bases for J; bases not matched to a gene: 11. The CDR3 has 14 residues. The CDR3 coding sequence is TGTGCCAGCAGGGGGACAGGTACGGTTGGAGAGCAGTACTTC. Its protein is CASRGTGTVGEQYF.

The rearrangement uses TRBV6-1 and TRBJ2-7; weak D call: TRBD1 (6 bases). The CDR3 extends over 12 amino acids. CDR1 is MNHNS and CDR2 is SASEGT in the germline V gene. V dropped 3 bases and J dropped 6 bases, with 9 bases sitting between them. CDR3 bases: TGTGCCAGCAGTGAGGGCAGGGGCGAGCAGTACTTC. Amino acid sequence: CASSEGRGEQYF.